This T cell receptor beta chain was profiled in a study of cytomegalovirus exposure and HLA in healthy donors. Background on the study: The platform used for the 120 or so validation repertoires matched that of the approximately 670 first-cohort repertoires, a later analysis reported.

Regarding this clone: What it binds is unknown. The sample contains more than one DNA sequence encoding this CDR3.

Assay used: immunoSEQ multiplex PCR; TCRdb lists only in-frame clones, some missing. Here the sample spans fewer than 55,000 clones, 92% being singletons. The germline V gene encodes CDR1 SGDLS and CDR2 YYNGEE. The CDR3 has 15 residues. With V trimmed by 2 bases and J by 6 bases, 3 bases remained unmatched. The study's findings and limits: Cytomegalovirus association was listed for 164 TCR beta chains.

This receptor was identified in a man aged 18 to 30 in good health and CMV-seronegative. This chain uses TRBV9 with TRBJ2-1; 12 bases align to TRBD2. Sequences were obtained from PBMCs. In DNA form, the CDR3 reads TGTGCCAGCAGCGTCGGGACTAGCGGGCGCAATGAGCAGTTCTTC. Translating it yields CASSVGTSGRNEQFF.